The subject of this entry is one T cell receptor beta chain. In the authors' workflow: Nucleated cell number was recorded as an estimate derived from reference gene primer amplification. The table came from immunoSEQ multiplex PCR; TCRdb's copy has only in-frame clones and leaves some out. V and J calls and clone size are as listed in that table; D and trimming were resolved from the DNA. The sample has 29,000 or so clones, almost 85% seen once. This specimen comes from a study of blood T cell repertoires in COVID-19. Study summary: Whether acute or convalescent, the COVID-19 samples came from the United States, Italy and Spain. From T cells, B-cell-depleted T cells, or PBMCs came the material, which was cDNA or gDNA.

The V gene lost 4 bases and the J gene lost 3 bases, with 13 bases spanning the gap. CDR1 is LGHDT, CDR2 YNNKEL, per germline (reference sequence). This CDR3 spans 14 amino acids. This sequence joins TRBV3-1 (or the pseudogene TRBV3-2) and TRBJ2-7, with D perhaps matching TRBD1 (5 bases). The sample taken for sequencing was peripheral blood. This clonotype was obtained from a man aged 80 or over with active COVID-19. The CDR3 DNA sequence: TGTGCCAGCAGCCCCCGACAGATCTACTACGAGCAGTACTTC. It specifies CASSPRQIYYEQYF.